The T cell receptor (beta chain) under discussion was sequenced for a study of molecular identifiers for immune sequencing clone quantification. TCRdb independently ran MiXCR on the PCR reads; one entry per CDR3 protein. Of around 460,000 distinct CDR3 sequences in the sample, 20% to 25% were seen once. There are a few counts of this clonotype. Based on a CD8+CD4-CCR7+CD45RA+ profile, naive CD8 T cells were sorted. Sequencing was done on a sample of naive CD8+ T cells from blood, with Jurkat cell RNA spiked in. Subset described: FACS-sorted CD8+CD4-CCR7+CD45RA+ naive T cells. The clonotype was recovered from a human donor in good health. Some libraries in this study had Jurkat cell RNA spiked in.

CDR3 DNA sequence: TGTGCCAGCAGCTTAGCTAGCGGGGGGCCCAACTCCTACGAGCAGTACTTC. This encodes CASSLASGGPNSYEQYF. The genes are TRBV7-2 and TRBJ2-7; 10 nucleotides align to TRBD2. Germline CDR1 reads SGHTA; CDR2 reads FQGNSA. After removal of 0 bases from V and 0 bases from J, the junction contained 5 bases not matched to a gene. This CDR3 has 17 amino acids.